A selection of T cell receptor beta chains follows, all from one sample in a study of OX40 agonist ivuxolimab in advanced cancers. Clones were sequenced by immunoSEQ multiplex PCR, and TCRdb holds only the in-frame ones, with some missing. The table has about 40,000 clones, around 89% seen once. Sequencing used CD4+ or CD8+ T cells sorted from blood, obtained in a trial of the OX40 agonist ivuxolimab. The receptors stem from an adult with an advanced solid tumor such as melanoma, head and neck, liver or kidney cancer. CDR3s include the opening cysteine and the closing phenylalanine or tryptophan.

cdr3_aa | v_call
CASSLGGPGQAGDTQYF | TRBV11-3
CASSFGSRQGNEKLFF | TRBV28
CASSMRGVNSYEQYF | TRBV19
CASSLGGGPNEQYF | TRBV5-1
CASMGKGAYEQYF | TRBV2
CASGLVQGALGEAFF | TRBV12-5
CASSLGQGNGYTF | TRBV28
CASSPSTGGGTGELFF | TRBV28
CASSLDGVLGYTF | TRBV5-1
CASSLDRGDSPLHF | TRBV5-4
CASKRTSGVQETQYF | TRBV6-6
CASSFGTGKEGKLFF | TRBV7-9
CASSWTSGDTGELFF | TRBV5-1
CASSPRQGTNFYEQYF | TRBV13
CASSMVGVTGELFF | TRBV19
CASRVGDTQYF | TRBV7-2
CATSRARSSYNSPLHF | TRBV15
CASNVGTANTGELFF | TRBV27
CASSEAGTEIYEQYF | TRBV6-1
CASSGGLPKGTGELFF | TRBV5-1
CASSPSWGSDEQYF | TRBV9
CASSYGQNSGNTIYF | TRBV6-5
CASSKPGNSLNTEAFF | TRBV6-6
CASSQGQLEKPQHF | TRBV4-1
CASSSIEGNQPQHF | TRBV18
CASSEAGMYTEAFF | TRBV2
CASRSGGLGEKLFF | TRBV6-1
CASSLGTGQYEQYF | TRBV7-8
CASSYLLSEGYTF | TRBV6-5
CASSPGTPRYNEQFF | TRBV18
CASSLYTGTLGAFF | TRBV7-2
CASSHLDRGAFGAFF | TRBV7-9
CATERKGHTGELFF | TRBV6-1
CASSLQQNTEAFF | TRBV18
CASRDHGNTIYF | TRBV6-5
CATSTGDSYEQYF | TRBV15
CASSGYRGQANYGYTF | TRBV2
CASSSFISNQPQHF | TRBV5-8
CASSLFGVNTEAFF | TRBV5-1
CASSSLPPGTASGNTIYF | TRBV5-1
CASSPGTGGETQYF | TRBV2
CASSSRGDLANYGYTF | TRBV6-5
CASGLSDEKLFF | TRBV5-1
CASSSGQINEQFF | TRBV11-3
CASSWAGAGNTIYF | TRBV4-2
CASIGATQETQYF | TRBV6-5
CASSIRTGQGVTEAFF | TRBV7-2
CASSLSPGANYGYTF | TRBV27
CASSSLGAGDTQYF | TRBV7-6
CASKGGNTGELFF | TRBV14
CASSLGAFASDSPLHF | TRBV5-1
CATSTGRDTQYF | TRBV15
CASSQDRSGEGNQPQHF | TRBV4-1
CASSPLLQRKVWDTEAFF | TRBV28
CASKRTDEKLFF | TRBV6-5
CASSEQGSLNTQYF | TRBV6-1
CAISEFATRKTVPDTQYF | TRBV10-3